Listed below are T cell receptor beta chains from one sample, sequenced in a study of cytomegalovirus exposure and HLA in healthy donors. The protocol was immunoSEQ multiplex PCR, while the TCRdb copy is restricted to in-frame clones and leaves out a portion. The sample carries 150,000 to 200,000 clones, more than 65% recorded once. Specimen: PBMCs. The source of these receptors is a woman in her twenties or thirties in good health and CMV-seropositive. Each CDR3 is given with its conserved first and last residue. D genes are given only for firm matches. Size is stated for part of the rows, as once, few or many counts, or as a class when the clone is expanded.

TRBJ2-7	-	-	TRBV5-6	TGTGCCAGCAGCCCCTACGGACATTATCTAGACGAGCAGTACTTC	CASSPYGHYLDEQYF
TRBJ1-1	-	-	TRBV7-9	TGTGCCAGCAGCTTATCTCAGGGCTTGGGAATAATGAACACTGAAGCTTTCTTT	CASSLSQGLGIMNTEAFF
TRBJ2-7	-	-	TRBV6-5	TGTGCCAGCAGTTCGGACAGCTCCTACGAGCAGTACTTC	CASSSDSSYEQYF
TRBJ1-2	few	-	TRBV2	TGTGCCGGGAACAGGGATTTAACGTCTAACTATGGCTACACCTTC	CAGNRDLTSNYGYTF
TRBJ2-6	-	-	TRBV10-3	TGTGCCATCAGTGAGGACAGACACTCTGGGGCCAACGTCCTGACTTTC	CAISEDRHSGANVLTF
TRBJ2-7	once	-	TRBV18	TGTGCCAGCTCACCCCTTACTACTGTAGAGCAGTACTTC	CASSPLTTVEQYF
TRBJ2-5	-	TRBD1	TRBV10-3	TGTGCCATCAGTGTTGGGCAGGGGGCGCGGGAGACCCAGTACTTC	CAISVGQGARETQYF
TRBJ1-4	-	-	TRBV11-2	TGTGCCAGCAGCCGAGGGGGGGAGGGAAAACTGTTTTTT	CASSRGGEGKLFF
TRBJ2-1	-	-	TRBV15	TGTGCCACCAGTAGGAGCTACAATGAGCAGTTCTTC	CATSRSYNEQFF
TRBJ1-1	once	TRBD1	TRBV7-9	TGTGCCAGCAGCTCGCCGACAGGGGGCGTAGTATCAACCACTGAAGCTTTCTTT	CASSSPTGGVVSTTEAFF
TRBJ2-3	-	-	TRBV6-1	TGTGCCAGCAGTGAACAAGGTCTAGCCGCGACAGATACGCAGTATTTT	CASSEQGLAATDTQYF
TRBJ1-5	few	TRBD1	TRBV19	TGTGCCAGTAGTAATTTAGCCGGGACAGGACCAAATCAGCCCCAGCATTTT	CASSNLAGTGPNQPQHF
TRBJ1-2	-	TRBD1	TRBV4-1	TGCGCCAGCAGCCAGATTGACAGGGAGTGGTTTGGCTACACCTTC	CASSQIDREWFGYTF
TRBJ2-5	-	TRBD2	TRBV5-1	TGCGCCAGCAGCTTGGGACTAGCGGGAGCCACCCAGACCCAGTACTTC	CASSLGLAGATQTQYF
TRBJ1-2	-	TRBD1	TRBV29-1	TGCAGCGTGGAGGGACAGGGGGTCTATGGCTACACCTTC	CSVEGQGVYGYTF
TRBJ2-2	-	-	TRBV4-3	TGCGCCAGCAGCCAAGATAGGGGGGGGCCCGGGGAGCTGTTTTTT	CASSQDRGGPGELFF
TRBJ1-5	-	TRBD1	TRBV7-9	TGTGCCAGCAGCTTAACAGGGGGGGGCTTGGGTCAGCCCCAGCATTTT	CASSLTGGGLGQPQHF
TRBJ1-1	-	-	TRBV7-9	TGTGCCAGCAGCTTTCATCCCTTTGCGGTTGGGAACACTGAAGCTTTCTTT	CASSFHPFAVGNTEAFF
TRBJ2-3	-	TRBD1	TRBV5-1	TGCGCCAGCAGCTTGAGGACAGGGGGATGGGATACGCAGTATTTT	CASSLRTGGWDTQYF
TRBJ1-1	-	-	TRBV19	TGTGCCAGTAGTATTCGGGGGGTGTCGAGCACTGAAGCTTTCTTT	CASSIRGVSSTEAFF
TRBJ2-1	-	-	TRBV27	TGTGCCAGCAGTTCTGGAGGGTCCTACAATGAGCAGTTCTTC	CASSSGGSYNEQFF
TRBJ2-5	-	TRBD1	TRBV27	TGTGCCAGCAGTATACTTCCCACAGGGGTACAAGAGACCCAGTACTTC	CASSILPTGVQETQYF
TRBJ2-7	-	-	TRBV15	TGTGCCACCAGCACCGGCGGGCCCTACGAGCAGTACTTC	CATSTGGPYEQYF
TRBJ1-5	-	TRBD1	TRBV18	TGTGCCAGCTCACCAAAAACAGGGGGGGATCAGCCCCAGCATTTT	CASSPKTGGDQPQHF
TRBJ2-7	-	TRBD1	TRBV28	TGTGCCAGCGGCGGACAGGGGGACGAGCAGTACTTC	CASGGQGDEQYF
TRBJ2-1	-	TRBD1	TRBV7-2	TGTGCCAGCAGCTTATCGACAGGGGCGTTCTTC	CASSLSTGAFF
TRBJ1-2	few	TRBD1	TRBV2	TGTGCCAGCAGTGAACGAGCAGGGGGCCGGTACGATGGCTACACCTTC	CASSERAGGRYDGYTF
TRBJ1-3	-	-	TRBV6-1	TGTGCCAGCAGTGAAGAAGGGACACAAACTGGAAACACCATATATTTT	CASSEEGTQTGNTIYF
TRBJ1-2	-	-	TRBV19	TGTGCCAGTAGTATGAGAGGCTATGGCTACACCTTC	CASSMRGYGYTF
TRBJ1-5	-	-	TRBV18	TGTGCCAGCTCACGGGCCAGGGGATCCCCCAATCAGCCCCAGCATTTT	CASSRARGSPNQPQHF
TRBJ1-2	-	TRBD1	TRBV19	TGTGCCAGTAGTCCGGGACAGGGGGAAGACGGCTACACCTTC	CASSPGQGEDGYTF